The T cell receptor (beta chain) under discussion was sequenced for a study of shared clonotypes between healthy human individuals. Donors comprised healthy HIV-negative adults lacking recent acute infections or vaccinations. Overall study results and limits: Estimated richness values were generally larger in naive subsets than in memory subsets. In four donors, about 5% of naive CD4 clonotypes appeared in common.

Concerning this clone: What it binds is not known.

The CDR3 runs to 16 residues. Trimming at V came to 2 bases and at J to 2 bases, leaving 6 bases not matched to a gene. Looked up from germline, CDR1 is SGDLS and CDR2 is YYNGEE. Sequencing was performed with immunoSEQ multiplex PCR; in TCRdb, only in-frame clones are kept and a portion is missing. The table has 850,000 to 1,100,000 clones, 60% to 80% seen once. This chain links TRBV9 with TRBJ2-7; 11 nucleotides agree with TRBD1. The sample taken for sequencing was memory CD4+ T cells from PBMCs. Subset here: CD45RA-negative fraction. The clonotype originates from a man aged 18 to 35 in good health. Some clones in this sample may be carry-over from other donors' samples. CDR3 bases: TGTGCCAGCAGCGTTGGACAGGGGGCCATAACCTACGAGCAGTACTTC. It codes for CASSVGQGAITYEQYF.